Listed below are T cell receptor beta chains from one sample, sequenced in a study of T cells in localized non-small cell lung cancer. Profiling relied on immunoSEQ multiplex PCR, and the TCRdb table lists in-frame clones only, not all of them. The data hold roughly 27,000 clones, with approximately 92% observed a single time. The source material was peripheral blood mononuclear cells, sampled before any cancer treatment. The receptors were sampled from a woman aged 35-70 years with stage III lung adenocarcinoma. Both conserved end residues are part of each CDR3. A D gene is named only where the DNA matches it firmly. Clone size is given for some rows only: seen once, a few or many times, or a class if the clone is expanded.

d_gene	v_gene	abundance	j_gene	len	CDR3nt	CDR3aa
NA	TRBV2	NA	TRBJ1-1	14	TGTGCCAGCAGTGTTCGGGACCTGGCCACTGAAGCTTTCTTT	CASSVRDLATEAFF
TRBD2	TRBV9	NA	TRBJ2-1	15	TGTGCCAGCAGCGGGACTAGCGGGAGGTACAATGAGCAGTTCTTC	CASSGTSGRYNEQFF
NA	TRBV9	NA	TRBJ2-5	14	TGTGCCAGCAGCGGGGACGGCGGGCAAGAGACCCAGTACTTC	CASSGDGGQETQYF
TRBD1	TRBV18	NA	TRBJ1-3	15	TGTGCCAGCTCCCCGGGACAGGGATCCGGAAACACCATATATTTT	CASSPGQGSGNTIYF
NA	TRBV15	NA	TRBJ2-3	15	TGTGCCACCAGCAGAGCGGGAAAAGGCACAGATACGCAGTATTTT	CATSRAGKGTDTQYF
TRBD1	TRBV11-3	NA	TRBJ2-7	14	TGTGCCAGCAGCCCCGGACAGGGTAGGTCCGAGCAGTACTTC	CASSPGQGRSEQYF
TRBD2	TRBV7-9	NA	TRBJ2-1	17	TGTGCCAGCAGCTTAGATCTCGGACTAGCGGGAGTCAATGAGCAGTTCTTC	CASSLDLGLAGVNEQFF
NA	TRBV5-1	once	TRBJ2-2	14	TGCGCCAGCAGCTTTAGGGAGAGCACCGGGGAGCTGTTTTTT	CASSFRESTGELFF
TRBD1	TRBV10-2	once	TRBJ2-3	16	TGCGCCAGCAGTGAGTCCGGGGGACAGGGAACAGATACGCAGTATTTT	CASSESGGQGTDTQYF
NA	TRBV11-2	NA	TRBJ2-3	16	TGTGCCAGCAGCTTAGATAGGACGGAGAACACAGATACGCAGTATTTT	CASSLDRTENTDTQYF
NA	TRBV27	NA	TRBJ2-7	15	TGTGCCAGCAGTTTGGAATCCGGGGTGAGGGACGAGCAGTACTTC	CASSLESGVRDEQYF
NA	TRBV19	few	TRBJ2-3	13	TGTGCCAGTAGTATAGGGGGTGACGATACGCAGTATTTT	CASSIGGDDTQYF
NA	TRBV30	NA	TRBJ1-2	13	TGTGCCTCTCCGGGACGGACGGCGTATGGCTACACCTTC	CASPGRTAYGYTF
NA	TRBV4-2	few	TRBJ1-1	15	TGTGCCAGCAGCCAAGTCCGGGCAGGGGAGACTGAAGCTTTCTTT	CASSQVRAGETEAFF
TRBD2	TRBV9	NA	TRBJ2-3	14	TGTGCCAGCAGCGCAGCGGGGAGCACAGATACGCAGTATTTT	CASSAAGSTDTQYF
NA	TRBV7-2	NA	TRBJ1-2	12	TGTGCCAGCAGCTTAGCCAGTCAAGGCTACACCTTC	CASSLASQGYTF
NA	TRBV5-1	NA	TRBJ2-2	16	TGCGCCAGCAGCCCGAGTGGGCGGGGGAACACCGGGGAGCTGTTTTTT	CASSPSGRGNTGELFF
TRBD1	TRBV5-8	NA	TRBJ2-5	14	TGTGCCAGCAGCCTAGGACAGGGACAAGAGACCCAGTACTTC	CASSLGQGQETQYF
TRBD2	TRBV7-9	few	TRBJ2-7	14	TGTGCCAGCAGCTCGACTAGCGGGGTGGAAGAGCAGTACTTC	CASSSTSGVEEQYF
TRBD1	TRBV27	once	TRBJ2-2	15	TGTGCCAGCAGCCGGGACAGGGGCTTCACCGGGGAGCTGTTTTTT	CASSRDRGFTGELFF
NA	TRBV2	NA	TRBJ2-1	14	TGTGCCAACTACAAGGTCAACTATATGGATGAGCAGTTCTTC	CANYKVNYMDEQFF
TRBD2	TRBV5-4	once	TRBJ2-2	17	TGTGCCAGCGGGCATCCAACTAGCGGGGGGAACACCGGGGAACTGTTTTTT	CASGHPTSGGNTGELFF
TRBD2	TRBV5-5	once	TRBJ2-5	17	TGTGCCAGCAGCCTCATACGACTAGCGGGAGGCGGGGAGACCCAGTACTTC	CASSLIRLAGGGETQYF
NA	TRBV30	NA	TRBJ2-7	11	TGTGCCTGGGGGACTGCCTACGAGCAGTACTTC	CAWGTAYEQYF
NA	TRBV7-2	NA	TRBJ1-1	12	TGTGCCAGCAGCTTAGAAGGGGTACAGGCTTTCTTT	CASSLEGVQAFF
NA	TRBV2	NA	TRBJ1-2	13	TGTGCCAGCAGTGGGGATGCAAACTATGGCTACACCTTC	CASSGDANYGYTF
TRBD2	TRBV7-9	NA	TRBJ2-1	19	TGTGCCAGCAGCCCCCAGGGACTAGCGGGAGCGAGGGTTTACAATGAGCAGTTCTTC	CASSPQGLAGARVYNEQFF
NA	TRBV18	few	TRBJ2-5	13	TGTGCCAGCTCCGCGATCGAACGGGAGACCCAGTACTTC	CASSAIERETQYF
TRBD2	TRBV5-4	NA	TRBJ2-7	15	TGTGCCAGCAGCTCCCTGCGGGAGGGCCTCTACGAGCAGTACTTC	CASSSLREGLYEQYF
NA	TRBV4-1	once	TRBJ2-2	17	TGCGCCAGCAGCCATGCGCCAGGGGCAACCTCTGCCGGGGAGCTGTTTTTT	CASSHAPGATSAGELFF
TRBD2	TRBV11-2	NA	TRBJ2-1	15	TGTGCCAGCAGCTTAGGGCTAGCGGGAGTGAATGAGCAGTTCTTC	CASSLGLAGVNEQFF
NA	TRBV10-3	NA	TRBJ2-2	14	TGTGCCATCAGTGACAGGGTAAACACCGGGGAGCTGTTTTTT	CAISDRVNTGELFF
TRBD1	TRBV9	few	TRBJ1-2	14	TGTGCCAGCAGCTCGGGACAGCCTAACTATGGCTACACCTTC	CASSSGQPNYGYTF
TRBD2	TRBV15	once	TRBJ2-3	16	TGTGCCACCAGCAGAGTTCTGCTAGCGGGGGAAGATACGCAGTATTTT	CATSRVLLAGEDTQYF
NA	TRBV5-1	NA	TRBJ2-1	18	TGCGCCAGCAGCTTGCGCCCTATGGGGGAACCACCATACAATGAGCAGTTCTTC	CASSLRPMGEPPYNEQFF
NA	TRBV25-1	NA	TRBJ2-7	14	TGTGCCAGCAGTGCGGGGGCCTTCAGAAAAGAGCAGTACTTC	CASSAGAFRKEQYF
NA	TRBV5-6	NA	TRBJ1-2	16	TGTGCCAGCAGCGCAGTGCGGGAGCCTCGAACTTATGGCTACACCTTC	CASSAVREPRTYGYTF
NA	TRBV18	NA	TRBJ1-1	13	TGTGCCAGCTCACTTCTAGAGAACACTGAAGCTTTCTTT	CASSLLENTEAFF
NA	TRBV4-1	NA	TRBJ1-1	14	TGCGCCAGCAGCCAACCGTTAGGGAACACTGAAGCTTTCTTT	CASSQPLGNTEAFF
TRBD1	TRBV10-3	NA	TRBJ2-7	19	TGTGCCATCAGTGAGGCCCCTGGCCTGGGGACAGGGAGCTCCTACGAGCAGTACTTC	CAISEAPGLGTGSSYEQYF
TRBD1	TRBV19	once	TRBJ1-4	14	TGTGCCAGTAGTCCAGGACAGGGGACTGAAAAACTGTTTTTT	CASSPGQGTEKLFF
TRBD1	TRBV10-3	NA	TRBJ1-4	15	TGTGCCATCAGAGGGACAGGGGCTACTAATGAAAAACTGTTTTTT	CAIRGTGATNEKLFF
NA	TRBV4-1	NA	TRBJ1-1	15	TGCGCCAGCAGCCGCGTTGGCGGCTTGAACACTGAAGCTTTCTTT	CASSRVGGLNTEAFF
NA	TRBV6-1	NA	TRBJ1-2	12	TGTGCCAGCAAAGGAACCCCTCAAGGCTACACCTTC	CASKGTPQGYTF
TRBD1	TRBV6-5	NA	TRBJ2-3	13	TGTGCCAGCAACGGCAGGGGGCCAGATACGCAGTATTTT	CASNGRGPDTQYF
TRBD2	TRBV6-5	NA	TRBJ2-5	13	TGTGCCAGCAGACTAGCGGGACAAGAGACCCAGTACTTC	CASRLAGQETQYF
NA	TRBV27	NA	TRBJ1-1	16	TGTGCCAGCAGTTTGCAGAGGACGGCTTGGGGCGCTGAAGCTTTCTTT	CASSLQRTAWGAEAFF
NA	TRBV7-9	NA	TRBJ1-1	15	TGTGCCAGCAGCTTAATCGGGTCGGCGAACACTGAAGCTTTCTTT	CASSLIGSANTEAFF
TRBD1	TRBV4-2	NA	TRBJ1-1	14	TGTGCCAGCAGCCAAGTTACAGGGGGCGCTGAAGCTTTCTTT	CASSQVTGGAEAFF